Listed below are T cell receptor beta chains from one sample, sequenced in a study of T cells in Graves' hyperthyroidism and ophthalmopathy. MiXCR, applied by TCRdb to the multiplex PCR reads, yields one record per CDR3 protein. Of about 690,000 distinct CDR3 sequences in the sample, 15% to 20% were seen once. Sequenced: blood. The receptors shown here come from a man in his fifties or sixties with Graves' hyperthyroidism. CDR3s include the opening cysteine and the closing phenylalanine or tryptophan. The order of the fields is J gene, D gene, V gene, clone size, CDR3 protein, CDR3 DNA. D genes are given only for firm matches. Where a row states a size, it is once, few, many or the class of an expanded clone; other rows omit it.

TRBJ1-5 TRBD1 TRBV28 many CASSSRQGAGNQPQHF TGTGCCAGCAGTTCTCGACAGGGGGCCGGCAATCAGCCCCAGCATTTT
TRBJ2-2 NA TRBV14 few CASSQERRNTGELFF TGTGCCAGCAGCCAAGAAAGAAGAAACACCGGGGAGCTGTTTTTT
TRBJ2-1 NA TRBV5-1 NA CASSPTALGNEQFF TGCGCCAGCAGCCCGACGGCCCTCGGCAATGAGCAGTTCTTC
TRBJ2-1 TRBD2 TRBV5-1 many CASSFTGTSGSNEQFF TGCGCCAGCAGCTTTACCGGGACTAGCGGGAGTAATGAGCAGTTCTTC
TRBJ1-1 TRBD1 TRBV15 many CATSSEIGQGATEAFF TGTGCCACCAGCAGTGAGATAGGTCAGGGGGCCACTGAAGCTTTCTTT
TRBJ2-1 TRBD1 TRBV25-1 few CASSVSGTGGYNEQFF TGTGCCAGCAGTGTTTCCGGGACAGGGGGCTACAATGAGCAGTTCTTC
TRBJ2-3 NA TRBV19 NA CASSIVGRTTDTQYF TGTGCCAGTAGTATAGTCGGCAGGACCACAGATACGCAGTATTTT
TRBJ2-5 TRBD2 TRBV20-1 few CSGLAGVVQETQYF TGCAGTGGTTTAGCGGGAGTCGTTCAAGAGACCCAGTACTTC
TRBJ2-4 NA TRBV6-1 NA CASKRSTPKNIQYF TGTGCCAGCAAAAGATCCACACCCAAAAACATTCAGTACTTC
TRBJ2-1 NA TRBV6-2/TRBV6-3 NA CASSPILGSYNEQFF TGTGCCAGCAGTCCAATACTGGGCTCCTACAATGAGCAGTTCTTC
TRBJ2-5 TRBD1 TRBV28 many CASSLAGTGGVVPQYF TGTGCCAGCAGTTTAGCGGGGACAGGGGGAGTCGTGCCCCAGTACTTC
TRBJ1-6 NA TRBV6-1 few CASSYPGRNPLHF TGTGCCAGCAGTTATCCGGGCCGCAATCCCCTCCACTTT
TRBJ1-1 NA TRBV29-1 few CSVVLAAPEAFF TGCAGCGTTGTATTGGCAGCCCCTGAAGCTTTCTTT
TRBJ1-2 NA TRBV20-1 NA CSASLDIDSYGGGYTF TGCAGTGCTAGCTTAGACATTGATTCCTATGGGGGTGGCTACACCTTC
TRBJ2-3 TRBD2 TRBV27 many CASSSIQLAGPTDTQYF TGTGCCAGCAGCAGCATACAACTAGCGGGACCCACAGATACGCAGTATTTT
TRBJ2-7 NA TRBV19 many CASSKLDRNYEQYF TGTGCCAGTAGTAAACTCGACAGGAACTACGAGCAGTACTTC
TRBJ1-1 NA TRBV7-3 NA CASSPSPENTEAFF TGTGCCAGCAGCCCCTCCCCAGAGAACACTGAAGCTTTCTTT
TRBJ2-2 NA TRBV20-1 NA CSARADRNANTGELFF TGCAGTGCTAGAGCGGACAGAAATGCGAACACCGGGGAGCTGTTTTTT
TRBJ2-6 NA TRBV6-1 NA CASSYGPLTF TGTGCCAGCAGTTATGGGCCCCTGACTTTC
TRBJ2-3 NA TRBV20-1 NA CSAREWGGPTDTQYF TGCAGTGCTAGAGAGTGGGGCGGACCCACAGATACGCAGTATTTT
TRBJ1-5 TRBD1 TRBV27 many CASMVGTGGNQPQHF TGTGCCAGCATGGTCGGGACAGGGGGCAATCAGCCCCAGCATTTT
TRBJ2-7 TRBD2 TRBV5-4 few CASSLERGGYEQYF TGTGCCAGCAGCTTGGAGCGGGGGGGCTACGAGCAGTACTTC
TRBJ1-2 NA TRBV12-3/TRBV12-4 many CASNKGGAYGYTF TGTGCCAGCAATAAGGGGGGCGCATATGGCTACACCTTC
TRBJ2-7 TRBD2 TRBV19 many CASMGLAGENWAYEQYF TGTGCCAGTATGGGACTAGCGGGAGAGAATTGGGCCTACGAGCAGTACTTC
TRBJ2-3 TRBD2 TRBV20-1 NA CSARDQGTGAGAVYYTDTQYF TGCAGTGCTAGAGATCAAGGGACGGGAGCGGGAGCAGTATACTACACAGATACGCAGTATTTT
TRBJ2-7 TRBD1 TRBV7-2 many CASSLDQGVGYEQYF TGTGCCAGCAGCTTAGACCAGGGGGTAGGCTACGAGCAGTACTTC